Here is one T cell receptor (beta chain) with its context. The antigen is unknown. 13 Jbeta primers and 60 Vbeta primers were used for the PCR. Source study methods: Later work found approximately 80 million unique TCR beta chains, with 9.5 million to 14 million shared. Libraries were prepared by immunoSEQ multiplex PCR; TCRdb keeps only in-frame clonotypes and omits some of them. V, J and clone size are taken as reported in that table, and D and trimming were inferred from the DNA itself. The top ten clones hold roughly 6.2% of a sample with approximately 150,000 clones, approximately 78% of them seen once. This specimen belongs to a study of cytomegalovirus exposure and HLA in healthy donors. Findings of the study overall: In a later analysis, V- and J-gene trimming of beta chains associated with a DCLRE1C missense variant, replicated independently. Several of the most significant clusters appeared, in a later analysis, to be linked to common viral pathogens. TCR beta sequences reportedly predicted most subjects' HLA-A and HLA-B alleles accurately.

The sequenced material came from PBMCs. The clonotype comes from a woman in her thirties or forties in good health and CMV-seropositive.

CDR3 coding DNA: TGTGCCAGCAGCCTCCTTTTAGCGGATGGCGAAGATACGCAGTATTTT. This translates into CASSLLLADGEDTQYF. The chain has TRBV7-9 and TRBJ2-3, with D possibly TRBD2 on 6 matching bases. Trimming removed 5 bases from V and 5 bases from J, with 20 bases in between. CDR3 length: 16 residues. Germline CDR1 SEHNR, CDR2 FQNEAQ (reference sequence).